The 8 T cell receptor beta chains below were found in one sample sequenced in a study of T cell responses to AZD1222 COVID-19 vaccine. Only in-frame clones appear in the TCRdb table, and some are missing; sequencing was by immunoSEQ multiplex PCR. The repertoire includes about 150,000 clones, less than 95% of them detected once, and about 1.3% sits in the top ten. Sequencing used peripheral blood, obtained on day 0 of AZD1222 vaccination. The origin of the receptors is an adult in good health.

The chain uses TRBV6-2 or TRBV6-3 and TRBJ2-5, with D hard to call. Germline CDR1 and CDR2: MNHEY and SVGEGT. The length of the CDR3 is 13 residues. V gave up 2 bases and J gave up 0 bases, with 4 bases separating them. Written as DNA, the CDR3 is TGTGCCAGCAGTTACGAGTACCAAGAGACCCAGTACTTC. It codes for CASSYEYQETQYF.

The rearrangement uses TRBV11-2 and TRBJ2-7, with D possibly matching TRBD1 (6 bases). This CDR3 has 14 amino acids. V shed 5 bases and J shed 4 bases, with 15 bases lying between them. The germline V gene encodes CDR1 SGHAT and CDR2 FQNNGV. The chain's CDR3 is CASSPFSGDYEQYV. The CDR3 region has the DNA TGTGCCAGCAGCCCATTTTCAGGGGATTACGAGCAGTACGTC.

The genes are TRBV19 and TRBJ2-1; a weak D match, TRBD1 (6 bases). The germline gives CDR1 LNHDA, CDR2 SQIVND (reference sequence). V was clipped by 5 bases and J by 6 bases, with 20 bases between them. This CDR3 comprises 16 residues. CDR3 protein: CASSPRGGGAANEQFF. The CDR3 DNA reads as TGTGCCAGTAGTCCTCGTGGGGGCGGAGCGGCCAATGAGCAGTTCTTC.

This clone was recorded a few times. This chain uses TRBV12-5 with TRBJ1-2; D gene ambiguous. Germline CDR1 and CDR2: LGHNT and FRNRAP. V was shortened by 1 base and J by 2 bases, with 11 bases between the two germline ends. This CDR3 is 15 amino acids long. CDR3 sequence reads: CASGLDPSGNYGYTF. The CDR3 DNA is TGTGCTAGTGGTTTGGACCCCTCGGGGAACTATGGCTACACCTTC.

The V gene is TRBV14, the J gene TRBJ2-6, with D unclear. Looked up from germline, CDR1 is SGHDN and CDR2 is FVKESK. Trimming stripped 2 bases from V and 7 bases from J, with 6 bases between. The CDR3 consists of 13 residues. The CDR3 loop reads CASSQLRANVLTF. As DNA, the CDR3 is TGTGCCAGCAGCCAACTAAGAGCCAACGTCCTGACTTTC.

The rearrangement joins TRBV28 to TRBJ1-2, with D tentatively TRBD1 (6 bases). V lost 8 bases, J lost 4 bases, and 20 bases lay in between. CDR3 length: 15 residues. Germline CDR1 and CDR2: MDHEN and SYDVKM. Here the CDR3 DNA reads TGTGCCAGCTCCAGGGGAGGGGGAGAAGGCTATGGCTACACCTTC. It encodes CASSRGGGEGYGYTF.

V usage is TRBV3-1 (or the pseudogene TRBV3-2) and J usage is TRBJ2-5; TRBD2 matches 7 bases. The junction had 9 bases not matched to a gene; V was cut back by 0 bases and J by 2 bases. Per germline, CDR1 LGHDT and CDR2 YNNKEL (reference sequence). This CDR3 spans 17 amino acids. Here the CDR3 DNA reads TGTGCCAGCAGCCAAGATAAGTGGGGGGGTAGGCAAGAGACCCAGTACTTC. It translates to CASSQDKWGGRQETQYF.

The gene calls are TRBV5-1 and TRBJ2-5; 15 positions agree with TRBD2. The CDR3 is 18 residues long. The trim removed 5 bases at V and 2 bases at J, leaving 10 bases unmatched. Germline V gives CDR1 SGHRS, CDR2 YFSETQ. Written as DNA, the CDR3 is TGCGCCAGCAGGAGGCGGACTAGCGGGGGGGCCGATCAAGAGACCCAGTACTTC. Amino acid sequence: CASRRRTSGGADQETQYF.